A single sample gave rise to the 21 T cell receptor beta chains below, sequenced in a study of STAT5B mutations in CD4+ large granular lymphocyte leukemia. Profiling relied on immunoSEQ multiplex PCR, and the TCRdb table lists in-frame clones only, not all of them. This repertoire shows about 31,000 clones, roughly 89% found once; its top ten account for about 0.41%. The sequenced sample consisted of CD4+ T cells from blood buffy coats. The source is a human donor in good health.

The CDR3 DNA reads as TGCGCCAGCAGCCTAAGAACCTCGGTTTCGGGCTACAATGAGCAGTTCTTC. Protein sequence: CASSLRTSVSGYNEQFF. The rearrangement uses TRBV5-1 and TRBJ2-1; D not certain. This CDR3 is built from 17 residues. The germline gives CDR1 SGHRS, CDR2 YFSETQ. Trimming removed 4 bases at V and 3 bases at J, with 20 bases between. Combining the CDR3 with reference TRBV5-1 and TRBJ2-1 gives the whole variable domain KAGVTQTPRYLIKTRGQQVTLSCSPISGHRSVSWYQQTPGQGLQFLFEYFSETQRNKGNFPGRFSGRQFSNSRSEMNVSTLELGDSALYLCASSLRTSVSGYNEQFFGPGTRLTVL.

J is TRBJ1-5 and V is TRBV7-2, with D unclear. The ends were cut back, 1 base at V and 3 bases at J, with 13 bases in the middle. CDR3 length: 16 amino acids. The germline V gene encodes CDR1 SGHTA and CDR2 FQGNSA. The CDR3 loop reads CASSLGAVSNNQPQHF. CDR3 nucleotide sequence: TGTGCCAGCAGCTTAGGTGCAGTAAGTAACAATCAGCCCCAGCATTTT.

This clone was seen a single time. This sequence joins TRBV5-1 and TRBJ2-3, with a possible D match to TRBD2 (6 bases). The CDR3 extends over 13 amino acids. V lost 5 bases and J lost 4, with 11 bases in between. Germline values: CDR1 SGHRS, CDR2 YFSETQ. The chain's CDR3 is CASRPSSADTQYF. DNA of the CDR3: TGCGCCAGCAGGCCATCTAGCGCAGATACGCAGTATTTT. Complete variable domain (other parts from reference TRBV5-1 and TRBJ2-3): KAGVTQTPRYLIKTRGQQVTLSCSPISGHRSVSWYQQTPGQGLQFLFEYFSETQRNKGNFPGRFSGRQFSNSRSEMNVSTLELGDSALYLCASRPSSADTQYFGPGTRLTVL.

In its sample, this clone was seen a few times. CDR3 sequence reads: CASSPGTGRNEQFF. The CDR3 bases are TGTGCCAGCTCACCCGGGACAGGTCGGAATGAGCAGTTCTTC. The chain has TRBV18 and TRBJ2-1, with TRBD1 matching 8 bases. Germline V lookup: CDR1 KGHSH, CDR2 LQKENI. Germline trimming cut 3 bases from V and 7 bases from J; bases unmatched to any gene: 5. CDR3 size: 14 residues.

This rearrangement joins TRBV18 to TRBJ1-4; no clear D. The CDR3 totals 17 residues. Trimming removed 6 bases at V and 0 bases at J, with 17 bases between. Germline assignment: CDR1 KGHSH and CDR2 LQKENI. The CDR3 is CASSLLVVTATNEKLFF. The CDR3, as DNA: TGTGCCAGCTCCCTTCTAGTTGTGACCGCAACTAATGAAAAACTGTTTTTT.

This clone was counted only a few times. This chain connects TRBV27 to TRBJ2-2, with D perhaps assigned TRBD1 or TRBD2 (6 bases each). The length of the CDR3 is 14 residues. The V and J ends lost 7 bases and 0 bases respectively, with 9 bases between them. CDR1 and CDR2 (germline): MNHEY, SMNVEV (reference sequence). The CDR3 DNA reads TGTGCCAGCAAAAGGGGGGCGAACACCGGGGAGCTGTTTTTT. This codes for CASKRGANTGELFF.

The chain links TRBV5-8 to TRBJ1-5, with a possible D match to TRBD1 (5 bases). V lost 4 bases, J lost 0 bases, and 23 bases lay in between. Germline V CDR1 and CDR2: SGHTS, YDEGEE. This CDR3 region has 19 residues. CDR3 bases: TGTGCCAGCAGCCCTGCAGGGTTCTTAACACATTATAGCAATCAGCCCCAGCATTTT. Its translation is CASSPAGFLTHYSNQPQHF. Full variable domain (rest looked up from reference TRBV5-8 and TRBJ1-5): EAGVTQSPTHLIKTRGQQATLRCSPISGHTSVYWYQQALGLGLQFLLWYDEGEERNRGNFPPRFSGRQFPNYSSELNVNALELEDSALYLCASSPAGFLTHYSNQPQHFGDGTRLSIL.

In its sample, this clone was seen a few times. This sequence joins TRBV18 and TRBJ1-1; the D is unclear. V was clipped by 6 bases and J by 3 bases, with 11 bases between them. CDR1 KGHSH and CDR2 LQKENI come from the germline V gene. The CDR3 length is 13 residues. CDR3 DNA sequence: TGTGCCAGCTCTGGGAATAGAGACACTGAAGCTTTCTTT. Protein product: CASSGNRDTEAFF.

This clone showed up just a few times. The CDR3 coding sequence is TGTGCCAGCAGCCCCCAATATGATGGAAACACCATATATTTT. Its protein product is CASSPQYDGNTIYF. The V gene is TRBV7-2, the J gene TRBJ1-3; D remains unclear. Trimming stripped 5 bases from V and 3 bases from J, with 11 bases between. The V gene's germline CDR1 is SGHTA and CDR2 FQGNSA. The length of the CDR3 is 14 residues.

CDR3 loop: CASSPTATNEKLFF. The CDR3 nucleotides read TGTGCCAGCTCCCCGACGGCTACTAATGAAAAACTGTTTTTT. The chain combines TRBV18 with TRBJ1-4, with D hard to call. The length of the CDR3 is 14 residues. V lost 6 bases and J lost 2, with 10 bases in between. Germline CDR1 KGHSH, CDR2 LQKENI.

This rearrangement joins TRBV5-5 to TRBJ2-7, with D possibly being TRBD1 (6 bases). The V gene's germline CDR1 is SGHKS and CDR2 YYEKEE (reference sequence). This CDR3 is 13 amino acids long. Trimming stripped 1 base from V and 6 bases from J, with 11 bases between. In DNA form, the CDR3 reads TGTGCCAGCAGCTTGACAGGGCTGAGCGAGCAGTACTTC. Its protein is CASSLTGLSEQYF.

The J gene is TRBJ2-3, the V gene TRBV5-5; D perhaps matches TRBD2 (6 bases). Trimming took off 0 bases at V and 2 bases at J, with 13 bases between the two ends. CDR1 is SGHKS and CDR2 is YYEKEE in the germline V gene (reference sequence). The CDR3 has 16 residues. The CDR3, as DNA: TGTGCCAGCAGCTTGGCGGGTAGCGGCTACACAGATACGCAGTATTTT. Residues: CASSLAGSGYTDTQYF. The full variable domain, its missing parts supplied by reference TRBV5-5 and TRBJ2-3, is DAGVTQSPTHLIKTRGQQVTLRCSPISGHKSVSWYQQVLGQGPQFIFQYYEKEERGRGNFPDRFSARQFPNYSSELNVNALLLGDSALYLCASSLAGSGYTDTQYFGPGTRLTVL.

V gene TRBV7-2 combines with J gene TRBJ2-1; TRBD1 is a possible D gene (5 bases). Germline CDR1 is SGHTA and CDR2 is FQGNSA. The length of the CDR3 is 16 residues. Trimming stripped 1 base from V and 0 bases from J, with 10 bases between. The CDR3 here is CASSLVGVSSYNEQFF. The CDR3 bases are TGTGCCAGCAGCTTAGTAGGGGTGAGCTCCTACAATGAGCAGTTCTTC.

This rearrangement joins TRBV14 to TRBJ1-3; no firm D call. Germline V CDR1 and CDR2: SGHDN, FVKESK. The V end lost 0 bases, the J end lost 0 bases, and 6 bases lay between the germline ends. This CDR3 is 15 amino acids long. The CDR3 here is CASSQEDYSGNTIYF. Written as DNA, the CDR3 is TGTGCCAGCAGCCAAGAAGACTACTCTGGAAACACCATATATTTT.

This chain connects TRBV19 to TRBJ1-5, with 7 bases fitting TRBD1. From germline, CDR1 is LNHDA and CDR2 SQIVND (reference sequence). The J segment lost 6 bases and the V segment lost 7 bases, leaving 6 bases of the junction unmatched. The CDR3 extends over 13 amino acids. The CDR3 here is CASTDRVGQPQHF. The CDR3, as DNA: TGTGCCAGTACCGACAGGGTGGGTCAGCCCCAGCATTTT.

This chain links TRBV5-1 with TRBJ2-3; D gene unclear. CDR3 length: 16 amino acids. CDR1 SGHRS and CDR2 YFSETQ come from the germline V gene. Trimming stripped 4 bases from V and 0 bases from J, with 15 bases between. The CDR3 DNA is TGCGCCAGCAGCACCGACGTTTACTCTAGCACAGATACGCAGTATTTT. Translated, it gives CASSTDVYSSTDTQYF.

This chain uses TRBV7-9 with TRBJ2-1, with 9 bases lining up with TRBD1. In germline, CDR1 is SEHNR, CDR2 FQNEAQ (reference sequence). The CDR3 contains 15 residues. Trimming cost V 4 bases and J 6 bases; bases outside gene matches: 7. CDR3 nucleotide sequence: TGTGCCAGCAGCTCGGGGACAGGGATCCCCAATGAGCAGTTCTTC. This gives the protein CASSSGTGIPNEQFF.

This chain connects TRBV5-1 to TRBJ2-7, with TRBD2 as a possible D gene (5 bases). V lost 2 bases, J lost 2 bases, and 11 bases lay in between. This CDR3 spans 14 amino acids. The germline CDR1 and CDR2 sequences are SGHRS and YFSETQ. Here the CDR3 reads CASSFTGNTYEQYF. The CDR3 nucleotides are TGCGCCAGCAGCTTCACGGGAAACACCTACGAGCAGTACTTC.

The V and J genes are TRBV19 and TRBJ2-5; 7 positions agree with TRBD1. V lost 5 bases, J lost 5 bases, and 8 bases stayed unmatched. The length of the CDR3 is 14 residues. The germline V gene has CDR1 LNHDA and CDR2 SQIVND (reference sequence). In DNA, the CDR3 is TGTGCCAGTAGTCCTCGACAGGGATCGGAGACCCAGTACTTC. This codes for CASSPRQGSETQYF.

The gene calls are TRBV6-6 and TRBJ2-7; 11 bases agree with TRBD2. With 6 bases clipped from V and 3 bases from J, the junction kept 7 bases outside the gene matches. CDR1 and CDR2 (germline): MNHNY, SVGAGI (reference sequence). The length of the CDR3 is 15 residues. The CDR3 region is CASRVTSGSLYEQYF. The CDR3 region has the DNA TGTGCCAGCAGGGTCACTAGCGGGAGCCTCTACGAGCAGTACTTC.

The V gene is TRBV25-1, the J gene TRBJ1-4; possible D gene TRBD1, 5 bases. Deletions cut 1 base from V and 3 bases from J, with 12 bases between. The germline gives CDR1 MGHDK, CDR2 SYGVNS. The CDR3 covers 16 residues. This CDR3 reads CASSELGADPNEKLFF. The CDR3 region has the DNA TGTGCCAGCAGTGAATTAGGGGCGGACCCTAATGAAAAACTGTTTTTT.